This T cell receptor (beta chain) was captured in a study of PD-1 blockade in classical Hodgkin lymphoma. Here immunoSEQ multiplex PCR was the method, and the copy in TCRdb shows in-frame clones only, minus some. This sample carries some 110,000 clones, over 85% of them seen once, and the ten largest clones take 15% to 20%. Regarding time point: cycle 4 day 1 (C4D1), after about 6 weeks of nivolumab. Following autologous stem cell transplantation, relapse occurred in every patient, and exposure to brentuximab vedotin varied. The germline V gene has CDR1 SGHAT and CDR2 FQNNGV. The length of the CDR3 is 16 residues. The V and J ends lost 4 bases and 1 base respectively, with 17 bases between them.

The sequenced sample was peripheral blood mononuclear cells (PBMCs), obtained before the fourth cycle of nivolumab. This receptor was taken from a human donor with classical Hodgkin lymphoma. This chain connects TRBV11-2 to TRBJ2-7; weak D call: TRBD1 (7 bases). This chain's CDR3 is CASSSGGRGMSYEQYF. DNA of the CDR3: TGTGCCAGCAGCTCCGGGGGCAGGGGGATGTCCTACGAGCAGTACTTC. The full variable domain, rest sourced from reference TRBV11-2 and TRBJ2-7, is EAGVAQSPRYKIIEKRQSVAFWCNPISGHATLYWYQQILGQGPKLLIQFQNNGVVDDSQLPKDRFSAERLKGVDSTLKIQPAKLEDSAVYLCASSSGGRGMSYEQYFGPGTRLTVT.